The 27 T cell receptor beta chains below come from one sample, sequenced in a study of T-cell reconstitution after alpha-beta-depleted transplantation in children. Preparation of the TCRbeta library was carried out with unique molecular identifiers. TCRdb reprocessed the PCR reads with MiXCR, giving one entry per CDR3 protein. The data contain a few hundred thousand distinct CDR3 sequences, 43% of them seen just once; the ten biggest clones take up roughly 27%. The source material was PBMCs, sampled before TCRalphabeta/CD19-depleted stem cell transplant. The receptors derive from a girl aged 2 to 9 with aplastic anemia, due to receive a stem cell transplant.

V gene TRBV2 combines with J gene TRBJ1-1; a possible D gene is TRBD1 (6 bases). Germline lookup yields CDR1 SNHLY and CDR2 FYNNEI. The CDR3 is 13 amino acids. Trimming stripped 1 base from V and 3 bases from J, with 6 bases between. The CDR3 DNA reads TGTGCCAGCAGTGAAGACAGGGACACTGAAGCTTTCTTT. This translates into CASSEDRDTEAFF.

This clonotype has only one observation. The chain uses TRBV7-2 and TRBJ2-3; D is undetermined. Germline CDR1 reads SGHTA; CDR2 reads FQGNSA. V was trimmed by 1 base and J by 2 bases, leaving 10 bases between them. This CDR3 has 15 amino acids. CDR3 in DNA: TGTGCCAGCAGCTTAGTCGGGCTGAACACAGATACGCAGTATTTT. This codes for CASSLVGLNTDTQYF. Based on the CDR3 plus reference TRBV7-2 and TRBJ2-3, the full variable domain is GAGVSQSPSNKVTEKGKDVELRCDPISGHTALYWYRQSLGQGLEFLIYFQGNSAPDKSGLPSDRFSAERTGGSVSTLTIQRTQQEDSAVYLCASSLVGLNTDTQYFGPGTRLTVL.

V gene TRBV10-3 combines with J gene TRBJ1-1, with a tentative D call TRBD1 (5 bases). The V and J ends lost 1 base and 7 bases respectively, with 7 bases between them. CDR3 length: 12 amino acids. The germline V gene encodes CDR1 ENHRY and CDR2 SYGVKD. CDR3 amino acids: CAISEWDGEAFF. Here the CDR3 DNA reads TGTGCCATCAGTGAGTGGGACGGTGAAGCTTTCTTT.

The chain recombines TRBV5-1 with TRBJ2-1, with 8 nucleotides matching TRBD2. Germline CDR1 and CDR2: SGHRS and YFSETQ. This CDR3 has 15 residues. J lost 4 bases, V lost 3 bases, and 6 bases had no gene match. CDR3 residues: CASSSDTSGYNEQFF. In DNA form, the CDR3 reads TGCGCCAGCAGCTCCGACACTAGCGGATACAATGAGCAGTTCTTC. The variable domain in full, completed from reference TRBV5-1 and TRBJ2-1, reads KAGVTQTPRYLIKTRGQQVTLSCSPISGHRSVSWYQQTPGQGLQFLFEYFSETQRNKGNFPGRFSGRQFSNSRSEMNVSTLELGDSALYLCASSSDTSGYNEQFFGPGTRLTVL.

The J gene is TRBJ2-1, the V gene TRBV11-2; D is ambiguous. CDR3 length equals 15 residues. Trimming shortened V by 1 base and J by 2 bases, and 9 bases separated the two germline ends. Germline V lookup: CDR1 SGHAT, CDR2 FQNNGV. The CDR3 nucleotides read TGTGCCAGCAGCTTAGCGGCAGGCCCCTACAATGAGCAGTTCTTC. Translating gives CASSLAAGPYNEQFF.

The V call is TRBV29-1, the J call TRBJ2-7, with TRBD1 matching 7 bases. V trimming: 0 bases; J trimming: 2 bases; junction bases outside the gene matches: 7. Per the germline V gene, CDR1 is SQVTM and CDR2 is ANQGSEA. This CDR3 is 15 amino acids long. In DNA form, the CDR3 reads TGCAGCGTTGAAGATCAGGGGGACAGACCCTACGAGCAGTACTTC. Amino acids: CSVEDQGDRPYEQYF.

This clonotype was detected only a few times. The gene calls are TRBV9 and TRBJ1-5; 9 nucleotides line up with TRBD1. Germline V gene data show CDR1 as SGDLS and CDR2 as YYNGEE. This CDR3 is built from 14 residues. V shed 3 bases and J 8 bases; nucleotides not matched to a gene: 6. This chain's CDR3 is CASSASTGGKPQHF. Written as DNA, the CDR3 is TGTGCCAGCAGCGCCTCGACAGGGGGAAAGCCCCAGCATTTT.

This clonotype was seen repeatedly, ten times or more. CDR3 coding DNA: TGCGCCAGCAGCAAAGCCCTCACAGATACGCAGTATTTT. This encodes CASSKALTDTQYF. This sequence joins TRBV5-1 and TRBJ2-3; D not resolved. The CDR3 runs 13 residues. Germline V gene data show CDR1 as SGHRS and CDR2 as YFSETQ. Deletions cut 4 bases from V and 2 bases from J, with 8 bases between.

This clonotype was found a few times. This chain joins TRBV29-1 and TRBJ2-7; TRBD1 matches at 10 bases. With V trimmed by 6 bases and J by 2 bases, 10 bases remained unmatched. Germline V gene lookup returns CDR1 SQVTM and CDR2 ANQGSEA. The CDR3 runs 15 residues. The CDR3 DNA follows: TGCAGCGTAGCCATTGGACAGGGGGGACCCTACGAGCAGTACTTC. Translating it yields CSVAIGQGGPYEQYF.

This clonotype appeared many times. The chain is built from TRBV20-1 and TRBJ2-3; D might be TRBD1 (6 bases). Germline values: CDR1 DFQATT, CDR2 SNEGSKA (reference sequence). V shed 5 bases and J shed 5 bases, with 11 bases lying between them. The CDR3 extends over 12 amino acids. CDR3 residues: CSAGEGGDTQYF. CDR3 nucleotide sequence: TGCAGTGCTGGGGAAGGGGGAGATACGCAGTATTTT.

The chain combines TRBV12-3 or TRBV12-4 with TRBJ2-2; D is perhaps TRBD1 or TRBD2 (5 bases each). The length of the CDR3 is 15 residues. V lost 6 bases and J lost 4, with 15 bases in between. The CDR3 bases are TGTGCCAGCAGCCCCTTCGGGACGGCCACCGGGGAGCTGTTTTTT. It codes for CASSPFGTATGELFF.

The genes are TRBV12-3 or TRBV12-4 and TRBJ2-2; 14 bases are shared with TRBD2. V shed 6 bases and J 9 bases; nucleotides not matched to a gene: 6. The CDR3 runs to 15 residues. The CDR3 region has the DNA TGTGCCAGCAGGCAGACTAGCGGGAGGGCCCGGGAGCTGTTTTTT. Protein: CASRQTSGRARELFF.

This clonotype showed up many times. This chain uses TRBV5-1 with TRBJ2-1, with D perhaps assigned TRBD1 or TRBD2 (5 bases each). Trimming shortened V by 4 bases and J by 8 bases, and 10 bases separated the two germline ends. CDR3 size: 12 residues. Germline values: CDR1 SGHRS, CDR2 YFSETQ. This CDR3 reads CASSGVGDEQFF. CDR3 in DNA: TGCGCCAGCAGCGGGGTGGGGGATGAGCAGTTCTTC.

There are many counts of this clonotype. The CDR3 region is CASSFLATRTDTQYF. DNA of the CDR3: TGTGCCAGCAGCTTCTTAGCAACCCGCACAGATACGCAGTATTTT. The chain has TRBV5-6 and TRBJ2-3, with D unresolved. The CDR3 extends over 15 amino acids. Germline V gene data show CDR1 as SGHDT and CDR2 as YYEEEE. The ends were cut back, 2 bases at V and 1 base at J, with 11 bases in the middle.

V gene TRBV15 combines with J gene TRBJ2-1; D possibly corresponds to TRBD2 (6 bases). The CDR3 extends over 17 amino acids. The V gene lost 1 base and the J gene lost 0 bases, with 13 bases spanning the gap. Germline V gene data show CDR1 as LNHNV and CDR2 as YYDKDF (reference sequence). The CDR3 is CATSRGGVGSSYNEQFF. The CDR3 nucleotides are TGTGCCACCAGCAGAGGCGGGGTCGGGAGCTCCTACAATGAGCAGTTCTTC.

The chain couples TRBV11-2 to TRBJ2-1; D unresolved. Trimming removed 3 bases at V and 8 bases at J, with 5 bases between. The germline CDR1 and CDR2 sequences are SGHAT and FQNNGV. The CDR3 contains 11 residues. Here the CDR3 DNA reads TGTGCCAGCAGCTTCCGGGATGAGCAGTTCTTC. This gives the protein CASSFRDEQFF.

This clonotype occurred many times. The V call is TRBV5-6, the J call TRBJ2-1; TRBD2 matches at 9 bases. The ends lost 0 bases at V and 8 bases at J; junction bases unmatched: 12. Germline V gene sequence: CDR1 SGHDT, CDR2 YYEEEE. CDR3 length: 17 amino acids. CDR3 DNA sequence: TGTGCCAGCAGCTTGGCCCTGGCTAGCGGGATTATTGATGAGCAGTTCTTC. Translating gives CASSLALASGIIDEQFF.

V is TRBV5-1 and J is TRBJ2-1, with 9 bases aligning to TRBD2. V lost 8 bases, J lost 6 bases, and 12 bases stayed unmatched. From germline, CDR1 is SGHRS and CDR2 YFSETQ. The CDR3 contains 15 residues. The CDR3 bases are TGCGCCAGTCAGGGGATAGCGGGAGTTGGCAATGAGCAGTTCTTC. This gives the protein CASQGIAGVGNEQFF.

This chain uses TRBV18 with TRBJ1-5; perhaps TRBD1 as D (6 bases). This CDR3 has 15 amino acids. Trimming stripped 3 bases from V and 6 bases from J, with 15 bases between. Germline lookup yields CDR1 KGHSH and CDR2 LQKENI. The CDR3: CASSPLGQKGQPQHF. The CDR3 nucleotides read TGTGCCAGCTCACCGCTCGGACAGAAGGGTCAGCCCCAGCATTTT.

This chain links TRBV13 with TRBJ2-1; D is possibly TRBD2 (5 bases). Trimming took off 5 bases at V and 1 base at J, with 12 bases between the two ends. Germline V gives CDR1 PRHDT, CDR2 FYEKMQ (reference sequence). CDR3 length equals 15 residues. This chain's CDR3 is CASSPKRMSYNEQFF. In DNA, the CDR3 is TGTGCCAGCAGCCCCAAGCGGATGTCCTACAATGAGCAGTTCTTC.

CDR3 in DNA: TGTGCCAGCAGCTTAGGGACGGTCACTGAAGCTTTCTTT. As protein: CASSLGTVTEAFF. J is TRBJ1-1 and V is TRBV11-2; no clear D gene. Germline CDR1 SGHAT, CDR2 FQNNGV. The germline V and J ends were trimmed by 1 base and 4 bases, with 7 bases remaining between them. CDR3 size: 13 residues.

The DNA for the CDR3 is TGTGCCAGCAGATATGGGTCTTTCTTT. Translated, it gives CASRYGSFF. This chain joins TRBV6-9 and TRBJ1-1; unclear D gene. The CDR3 sequence is 9 residues long. V was shortened by 6 bases and J by 12 bases, with 8 bases between the two germline ends. Per germline, CDR1 MNHGY and CDR2 SVAAGI.

This clonotype was counted ten times or more. The chain couples TRBV29-1 to TRBJ2-7; possibly TRBD2 for D (6 bases). The CDR3 sequence is 13 residues long. Germline loops: CDR1 SQVTM, CDR2 ANQGSEA. V gave up 6 bases and J gave up 3 bases, with 15 bases separating them. The CDR3: CSVVSGGDYEQYF. The DNA of the CDR3 is TGCAGCGTAGTTAGCGGAGGGGACTACGAGCAGTACTTC.

This clonotype came up once. The gene calls are TRBV5-1 and TRBJ2-3, with a weak D call TRBD2 (5 bases). Germline CDR1 SGHRS, CDR2 YFSETQ. With 5 bases removed from V and 0 bases from J, the gap between germline ends came to 10 bases. The CDR3 contains 14 residues. The chain's CDR3 is CASRRAASTDTQYF. DNA of the CDR3: TGCGCCAGCAGACGAGCGGCGAGCACAGATACGCAGTATTTT. Together with reference TRBV5-1 and TRBJ2-3, the CDR3 gives the full variable domain: KAGVTQTPRYLIKTRGQQVTLSCSPISGHRSVSWYQQTPGQGLQFLFEYFSETQRNKGNFPGRFSGRQFSNSRSEMNVSTLELGDSALYLCASRRAASTDTQYFGPGTRLTVL.

Turning to this clonotype: Germline is not matched at one junction end, which may reflect a read error. The chain has TRBV4-2 and TRBJ2-1; D is possibly TRBD1 or TRBD2 (5 bases each). This CDR3 contains 13 residues. CDR1 LGHNA and CDR2 YNFKEQ come from the germline V gene. The CDR3 nucleotides are TGTGCCAGCAGCCAAGATATCGGTAACTGGGGGTCGTTC. Amino acids: CASSQDIGNWGSF.

In its sample, this clonotype was seen a few times. The chain is built from TRBV7-9 and TRBJ1-5; D might be TRBD1 (6 bases). The germline V gene has CDR1 SEHNR and CDR2 FQNEAQ (reference sequence). The V and J ends lost 6 bases and 3 bases respectively, with 15 bases between them. There are 15 residues in the CDR3. DNA for the CDR3: TGTGCCAGCAGTACCTCCGGGACACACAATCAGCCCCAGCATTTT. Translating gives CASSTSGTHNQPQHF.

This clonotype appeared many times. This chain uses TRBV5-6 with TRBJ2-7; perhaps D is TRBD1 or TRBD2 (5 bases each). CDR3 length: 14 residues. Germline assignment: CDR1 SGHDT and CDR2 YYEEEE. Trimming stripped 0 bases from V and 0 bases from J, with 7 bases between. The CDR3 DNA reads TGTGCCAGCAGCTTGGGAGGGGACTCCTACGAGCAGTACTTC. Its protein product is CASSLGGDSYEQYF. Full variable domain (rest looked up from reference TRBV5-6 and TRBJ2-7): DAGVTQSPTHLIKTRGQQVTLRCSPKSGHDTVSWYQQALGQGPQFIFQYYEEEERQRGNFPDRFSGHQFPNYSSELNVNALLLGDSALYLCASSLGGDSYEQYFGPGTRLTVT.